A single sample gave rise to the 11 T cell receptor beta chains below, sequenced in a study of shared clonotypes between healthy human individuals. The table came from immunoSEQ multiplex PCR; TCRdb's copy has only in-frame clones and leaves some out. Counted here are 550,000 to 850,000 clones, roughly 72% occurring once; the ten biggest clones make up about 1.8%. Sequenced material: memory CD4+ T cells sorted from blood. As to subset: CD45RA-negative fraction. The receptors were sampled from a woman aged 25 to 39 in good health.

V usage is TRBV15 and J usage is TRBJ2-3; D is uncertain. CDR3 size: 15 residues. With 2 bases removed from V and 2 bases from J, the gap between germline ends came to 11 bases. Germline V gene data show CDR1 as LNHNV and CDR2 as YYDKDF (reference sequence). CDR3 amino acids: CATSRTGSHTDTQYF. DNA for the CDR3: TGTGCCACCAGCAGAACTGGGTCCCACACAGATACGCAGTATTTT.

The chain combines TRBV4-1 with TRBJ2-7; TRBD2 aligns across 8 bases. There are 15 residues in the CDR3. V was clipped by 1 base and J by 4 bases; unmatched bases: 6. Germline CDR1 and CDR2: MGHRA and YSYEKL. The CDR3 DNA sequence: TGCGCCAGCAGCCAAGCTATCACTAGCGGTTACGAGCAGTACTTC. Protein product: CASSQAITSGYEQYF.

For this clone: Other DNA sequences in the sample encode the same CDR3. The J gene is TRBJ1-4, the V gene TRBV5-1; 12 bases are a match to TRBD1. The J segment lost 8 bases and the V segment lost 5 bases, leaving 10 bases of the junction unmatched. The CDR3 loop spans 16 amino acids. The germline gives CDR1 SGHRS, CDR2 YFSETQ. The chain's CDR3 is CASSPGTGGAEEKLFF. The CDR3 coding sequence is TGCGCCAGCAGTCCCGGGACAGGGGGCGCCGAGGAAAAACTGTTTTTT.

This clone was picked up one time. The rearrangement uses TRBV5-1 and TRBJ1-3; D is ambiguous. This CDR3 region has 13 residues. Germline CDR1 is SGHRS and CDR2 is YFSETQ. V was clipped by 5 bases and J by 0 bases, with 6 bases between them. CDR3 DNA sequence: TGCGCCAGCAGGAGTACCTCTGGAAACACCATATATTTT. This codes for CASRSTSGNTIYF.

This chain links TRBV30 with TRBJ2-7; 9 bases fit TRBD1. This CDR3 contains 14 residues. V lost 2 bases and J lost 6; bases outside the gene matches: 8. CDR1 and CDR2 (germline): GTSNPN, SVGIG (reference sequence). The CDR3 DNA sequence: TGTGCCTGGAGTTCCGGGACAGGGCTTTTCGAGCAGTACTTC. Amino acids: CAWSSGTGLFEQYF.

The chain couples TRBV7-9 to TRBJ2-5, with 7 bases fitting TRBD1. Germline V gene data show CDR1 as SEHNR and CDR2 as FQNEAQ (reference sequence). The CDR3 covers 15 residues. V lost 5 bases, J lost 2 bases, and 8 bases stayed unmatched. The CDR3, as DNA: TGTGCCAGCAGCCCGACAGGGAATATTCAAGAGACCCAGTACTTC. Protein: CASSPTGNIQETQYF.

CDR3 bases: TGCGCCAGCAGCTTGGGAATTTTCCCGGACAGGAAAGAGACCCAGTACTTC. This codes for CASSLGIFPDRKETQYF. J is TRBJ2-5 and V is TRBV5-1; 7 nucleotides match TRBD1. Germline V gene sequence: CDR1 SGHRS, CDR2 YFSETQ. Germline trimming cut 0 bases from V and 3 bases from J; bases unmatched to any gene: 11. The CDR3 covers 17 residues.

The V call is TRBV19, the J call TRBJ2-4; a possible D gene is TRBD2 (5 bases). In germline, CDR1 is LNHDA, CDR2 SQIVND (reference sequence). Between the trimmed V and J ends, which lost 2 bases and 3 bases, there was a span of 14 bases. CDR3 length: 16 residues. The chain's CDR3 is CASSIWEGSYKNIQYF. The CDR3 DNA is TGTGCCAGTAGTATATGGGAAGGGAGTTACAAAAACATTCAGTACTTC.

This clone was counted between two and nine times. The chain links TRBV7-6 to TRBJ2-5; 9 nucleotides line up with TRBD2. CDR3 length: 16 amino acids. The V gene end was trimmed by 1 base and the J gene end by 1 base; junction bases not matched to a gene: 4. Germline CDR1 is SGHVS and CDR2 is FNYEAQ. The CDR3 protein is CASSLGVAGVQETQYF. The CDR3 DNA reads as TGTGCCAGCAGCTTAGGTGTAGCGGGAGTCCAAGAGACCCAGTACTTC.

The chain employs TRBV11-2 and TRBJ2-1; D perhaps matches TRBD2 (5 bases). Trimming took off 5 bases at V and 6 bases at J, with 17 bases between the two ends. Germline loops: CDR1 SGHAT, CDR2 FQNNGV. This CDR3 has 15 amino acids. The CDR3 loop reads CASSPTIVGVNEQFF. The CDR3 DNA follows: TGTGCCAGCAGCCCGACTATAGTAGGCGTCAATGAGCAGTTCTTC. Complete variable domain (other parts from reference TRBV11-2 and TRBJ2-1): EAGVAQSPRYKIIEKRQSVAFWCNPISGHATLYWYQQILGQGPKLLIQFQNNGVVDDSQLPKDRFSAERLKGVDSTLKIQPAKLEDSAVYLCASSPTIVGVNEQFFGPGTRLTVL.

This clone appeared once. V gene TRBV7-7 combines with J gene TRBJ1-5; D possibly corresponds to TRBD1 (6 bases). Trimming removed 5 bases from V and 4 bases from J, with 9 bases in between. The CDR3 extends over 13 amino acids. CDR1 and CDR2 (germline): SSHAT, FNYEAQ (reference sequence). CDR3: CASSEDRNQPQHF. The CDR3 DNA sequence: TGTGCCAGCAGCGAAGACAGGAATCAGCCCCAGCATTTT.